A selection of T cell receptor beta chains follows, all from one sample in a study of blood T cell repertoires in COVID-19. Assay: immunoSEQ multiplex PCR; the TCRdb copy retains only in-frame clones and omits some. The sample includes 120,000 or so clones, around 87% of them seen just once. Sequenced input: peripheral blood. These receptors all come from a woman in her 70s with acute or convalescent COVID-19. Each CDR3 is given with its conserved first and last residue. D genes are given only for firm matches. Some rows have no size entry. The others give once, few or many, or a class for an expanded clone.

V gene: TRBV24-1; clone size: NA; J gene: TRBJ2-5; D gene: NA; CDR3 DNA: TGTGCCACCAGTGATTCGACAGTGGCTGAGACCCAGTACTTC; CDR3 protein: CATSDSTVAETQYF
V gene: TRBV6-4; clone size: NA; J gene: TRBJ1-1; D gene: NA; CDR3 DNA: TGTGCCAGCAGTGAATCACTTGCCGCTGAAGCTTTCTTT; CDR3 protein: CASSESLAAEAFF
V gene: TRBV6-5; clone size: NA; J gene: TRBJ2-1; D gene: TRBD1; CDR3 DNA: TGTGCCAGCAGTCGACAGGGGGACTCCTACAATGAGCAGTTCTTC; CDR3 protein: CASSRQGDSYNEQFF
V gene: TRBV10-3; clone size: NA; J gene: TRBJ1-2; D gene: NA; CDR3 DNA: TGTGCCATCACTGGCAATCCGGAGGGTGGCTACACCTTC; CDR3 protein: CAITGNPEGGYTF
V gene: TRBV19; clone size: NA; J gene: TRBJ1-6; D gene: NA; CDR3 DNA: TGTGCCAGTAGTATAGAAGACAGCCTTCCCCATAATTCACCCCTCCACTTT; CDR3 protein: CASSIEDSLPHNSPLHF
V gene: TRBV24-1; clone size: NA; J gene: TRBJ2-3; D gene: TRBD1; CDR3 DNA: TGTGCCACCAGTGAGACAGGGCGGAGCACAGATACGCAGTATTTT; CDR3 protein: CATSETGRSTDTQYF
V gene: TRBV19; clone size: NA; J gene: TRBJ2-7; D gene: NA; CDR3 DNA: TGTGCCAGTAGTAGGTCCAGGTTCGAGCAGTACTTC; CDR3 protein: CASSRSRFEQYF
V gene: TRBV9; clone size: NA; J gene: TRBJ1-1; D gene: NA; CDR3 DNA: TGTGCCAGCAGCGTAGGACAACCGAACACTGAAGCTTTCTTT; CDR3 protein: CASSVGQPNTEAFF
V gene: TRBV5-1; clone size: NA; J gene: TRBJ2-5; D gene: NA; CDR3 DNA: TGCGCCAGCAGTCGGGTAGCGGTCCAAGAGACCCAGTACTTC; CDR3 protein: CASSRVAVQETQYF
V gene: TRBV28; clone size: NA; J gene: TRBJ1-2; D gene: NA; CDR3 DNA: TGTGCCAGCACCCGAGGATATGGCTACACCTTC; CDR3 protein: CASTRGYGYTF
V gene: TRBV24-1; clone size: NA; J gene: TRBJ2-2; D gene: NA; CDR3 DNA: TGTGCCACCAGTGCAACTTTCTACACCGGGGAGCTGTTTTTT; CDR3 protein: CATSATFYTGELFF
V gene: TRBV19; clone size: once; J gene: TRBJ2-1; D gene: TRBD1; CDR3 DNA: TGTGCCAGTAGTGTCGGGACAGGGCCGAGGGGGCAGTTCTTC; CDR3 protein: CASSVGTGPRGQFF
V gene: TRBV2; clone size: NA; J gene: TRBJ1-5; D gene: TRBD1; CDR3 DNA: TGTGCCAGCAGTCCAAGGACAGGGGGCGGGCAGCCCCAGCATTTT; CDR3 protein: CASSPRTGGGQPQHF
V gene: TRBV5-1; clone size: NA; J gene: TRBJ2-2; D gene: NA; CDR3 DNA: TGCGCCAGCAGCCGTGAGAGGGGGGAGCTGTTTTTT; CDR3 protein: CASSRERGELFF
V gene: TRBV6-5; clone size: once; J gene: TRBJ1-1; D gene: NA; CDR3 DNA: TGTGCCAGCAGGCCGGGGGACGGTGAAGCTTTCTTT; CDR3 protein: CASRPGDGEAFF
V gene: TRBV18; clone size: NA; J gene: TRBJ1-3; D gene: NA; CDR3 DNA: TGTGCCAGCTCACCGGGTCCTCCGGGTCTCTCTGGAAACACCATATATTTT; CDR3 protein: CASSPGPPGLSGNTIYF
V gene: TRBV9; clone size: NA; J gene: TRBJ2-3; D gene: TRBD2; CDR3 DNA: TGTGCCAGCAGCGTAGTGTCTAGCGGGTCCCTACGCACAGATACGCAGTATTTT; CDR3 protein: CASSVVSSGSLRTDTQYF
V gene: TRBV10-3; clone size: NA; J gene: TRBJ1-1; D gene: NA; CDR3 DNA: TGTGCCATCAGGAATTCTCCGGGAACGAACACTGAAGCTTTCTTT; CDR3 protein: CAIRNSPGTNTEAFF
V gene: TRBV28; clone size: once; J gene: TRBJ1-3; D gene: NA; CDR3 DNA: TGTGCCAGCACCGACAGGACCTCTGGAAACACCATATATTTT; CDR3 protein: CASTDRTSGNTIYF
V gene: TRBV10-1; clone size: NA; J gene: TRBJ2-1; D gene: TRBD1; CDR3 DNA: TGCGCCAGCAGCCGGGACAGTTACAATGAGCAGTTCTTC; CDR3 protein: CASSRDSYNEQFF
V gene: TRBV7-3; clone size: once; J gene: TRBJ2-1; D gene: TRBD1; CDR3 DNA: TGTGCCAGCAGTCGCTCCGGGACAGGGGACAATGAGCAGTTCTTC; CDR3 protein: CASSRSGTGDNEQFF
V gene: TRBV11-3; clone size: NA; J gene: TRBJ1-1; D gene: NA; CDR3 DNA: TGTGCCAGCAGCTTAGTCTTGACAGGACTGGGCACTGAAGCTTTCTTT; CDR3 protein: CASSLVLTGLGTEAFF
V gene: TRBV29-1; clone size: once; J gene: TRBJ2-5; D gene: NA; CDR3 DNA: TGCAGCGTTGGGTGGGCAGGCCGGAGGGAGGAGACCCAGTACTTC; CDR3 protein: CSVGWAGRREETQYF
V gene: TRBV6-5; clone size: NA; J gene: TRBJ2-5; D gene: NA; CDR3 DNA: TGTGCCAGCTCAAGATCGGGACTGGGAAAGACCCAGTACTTC; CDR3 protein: CASSRSGLGKTQYF
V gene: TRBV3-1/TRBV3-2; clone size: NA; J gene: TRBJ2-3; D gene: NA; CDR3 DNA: TGTGCCGGCAGCACCTCCTTAGAGGGAGGAACAGATACGCAGTATTTT; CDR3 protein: CAGSTSLEGGTDTQYF
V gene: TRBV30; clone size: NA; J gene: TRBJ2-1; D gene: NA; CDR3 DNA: TGTGCCTGGAGTGTGTTGGGGGCGGGTGAGCAGTTCTTC; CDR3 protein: CAWSVLGAGEQFF
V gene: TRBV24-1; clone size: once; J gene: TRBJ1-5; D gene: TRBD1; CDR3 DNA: TGTGCCACCAGTGATTTAAAGGGACAGGGGCCCAGCAATCAGCCCCAGCATTTT; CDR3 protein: CATSDLKGQGPSNQPQHF
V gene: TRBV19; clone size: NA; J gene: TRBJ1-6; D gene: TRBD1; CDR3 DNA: TGTGCCAGTAGTATAGAAGTACAGGGGGGTAATTCACCCCTCCACTTT; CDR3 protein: CASSIEVQGGNSPLHF
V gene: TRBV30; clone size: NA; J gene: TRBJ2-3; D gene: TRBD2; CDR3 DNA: TGTGCCTGGAGTGGGGTAGCGGGGGGGGTGGATACGCAGTATTTT; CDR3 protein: CAWSGVAGGVDTQYF